This is a list of T cell receptor beta chains from one sample in a study of blood T cell repertoires in COVID-19. Assay used: immunoSEQ multiplex PCR; TCRdb lists only in-frame clones, some missing. Seen here are some 120,000 clones, over 85% observed once, and the top ten hold about 3.5%. Specimen: peripheral blood. All receptors come from a man in his fifties or sixties with active COVID-19. The CDR3 runs from the conserved cysteine through the conserved F or W. D genes are given only for firm matches. Clone size is stated in some rows and not others, as once, few, many or a class when expanded.

V: TRBV7-3
size: few
D: NA
CDR3: CASTQHRVITQPQHF

V: TRBV5-4
size: NA
D: TRBD2
CDR3: CASSPPNGLADYNEQFF

V: TRBV6-6
size: NA
D: TRBD2
CDR3: CASSSSSGARYEQYF

V: TRBV5-4
size: NA
D: TRBD1
CDR3: CASSLPGQGSYEQYF

V: TRBV27
size: NA
D: NA
CDR3: CASSLTPLVSQHF

V: TRBV6-6
size: NA
D: NA
CDR3: CASSYSRQDPGNTIYF

V: TRBV10-2
size: NA
D: TRBD2
CDR3: CASSDGGGTYNEQFF

V: TRBV6-5
size: once
D: TRBD1
CDR3: CASSYDRGRSGYTF

V: TRBV19
size: NA
D: TRBD2
CDR3: CASSSSGGVSEQFF

V: TRBV13
size: NA
D: NA
CDR3: CASSPRAPDTQYF

V: TRBV6-1
size: NA
D: NA
CDR3: CASSEQRYGYTF

V: TRBV19
size: NA
D: NA
CDR3: CASSIQSTYEQYF